These 6 T cell receptor beta chains originate from one sample sequenced in a study of T cells in Graves' hyperthyroidism and ophthalmopathy. TCR beta CDR3 region amplification was performed from RNA transcripts. HTBI primers drove first-round RT-PCR of the TCR CDR3. One entry per CDR3 protein results from TCRdb running MiXCR on the multiplex PCR reads. The sample yields hundreds of thousands of distinct CDR3 sequences, around 13% seen once. Specimen: blood. Source of these receptors: a woman under 30 with Graves' hyperthyroidism.

This clonotype was seen more than once but under ten times. The chain carries TRBV5-6 and TRBJ2-1; TRBD2 agrees at 8 bases. Germline-derived CDR1 and CDR2 are SGHDT and YYEEEE. The junction had 7 bases not matched to a gene; V was cut back by 2 bases and J by 0 bases. This CDR3 comprises 17 residues. DNA of the CDR3: TGTGCCAGCAGCTTAGGTCGCGGGAGGCCCTCCTACAATGAGCAGTTCTTC. Residues: CASSLGRGRPSYNEQFF.

A few counts support this clonotype. The CDR3 protein is CASSPVWGFDSPLHF. The CDR3 DNA sequence: TGTGCCAGCAGCCCCGTTTGGGGATTCGATTCACCCCTCCACTTT. J is TRBJ1-6 and V is TRBV11-2; no firm D call. The V end was cut by 5 bases, the J end by 8 bases, with 16 bases between. The germline V gene has CDR1 SGHAT and CDR2 FQNNGV. This CDR3 comprises 15 residues. The full variable domain, with the rest looked up from reference TRBV11-2 and TRBJ1-6, is EAGVAQSPRYKIIEKRQSVAFWCNPISGHATLYWYQQILGQGPKLLIQFQNNGVVDDSQLPKDRFSAERLKGVDSTLKIQPAKLEDSAVYLCASSPVWGFDSPLHFGNGTRLTVT.

This clonotype has at least ten counts. The chain links TRBV2 to TRBJ1-5; D not certain. CDR3 length: 15 residues. V lost 3 bases and J lost 2, with 11 bases in between. Germline V gene data show CDR1 as SNHLY and CDR2 as FYNNEI. CDR3 amino acids: CASSDSRLGNQPQHF. The CDR3 DNA follows: TGTGCCAGCAGTGACTCTAGGCTGGGCAATCAGCCCCAGCATTTT. The full variable domain, its missing parts supplied by reference TRBV2 and TRBJ1-5, is EPEVTQTPSHQVTQMGQEVILRCVPISNHLYFYWYRQILGQKVEFLVSFYNNEISEKSEIFDDQFSVERPDGSNFTLKIRSTKLEDSAMYFCASSDSRLGNQPQHFGDGTRLSIL.

The table lists this clonotype with a few counts. The chain is built from TRBV20-1 and TRBJ2-3; D is perhaps TRBD1 or TRBD2 (5 bases each). V was trimmed by 1 base and J by 9 bases, leaving 11 bases between them. Germline V CDR1 and CDR2: DFQATT, SNEGSKA (reference sequence). This CDR3 has 12 amino acids. The CDR3 sequence is CSARVGEQTQYF. As DNA, the CDR3 is TGCAGTGCTAGAGTAGGGGAGCAAACGCAGTATTTT.

The rearrangement joins TRBV28 to TRBJ1-4; 9 bases fit TRBD1. From germline, CDR1 is MDHEN and CDR2 SYDVKM. V trimming: 6 bases; J trimming: 0 bases; junction bases outside the gene matches: 23. This CDR3 contains 22 residues. CDR3 DNA sequence: TGTGCCAGCAGCCAAGAGGGGCCGGGACAGGGAAGGGGCAACCCAACTAATGAAAAACTGTTTTTT. Translating it yields CASSQEGPGQGRGNPTNEKLFF.

This clonotype was seen repeatedly, ten times or more. J is TRBJ1-5 and V is TRBV20-1; maybe TRBD1 (5 bases). Germline V lookup: CDR1 DFQATT, CDR2 SNEGSKA (reference sequence). The V and J ends lost 3 bases and 4 bases respectively, with 16 bases between them. The CDR3 contains 15 residues. In nucleotides, the CDR3 is TGCAGTGCTAGTATACGGGGCCTAGGAAATCAGCCCCAGCATTTT. It specifies CSASIRGLGNQPQHF.